What follows is one TCR beta chain and its context. Its recognized antigen is unknown. Per-nucleotide qualities are absent, and no much larger clonotype sits a single base away. Another Seattle source contributed samples from volunteer blood donors who had recovered from COVID-19. Collaborating institutions collected whole blood in K2EDTA tubes following their own protocols. For TCRbeta analysis, collaborators shipped samples in one of three forms: frozen whole blood, isolated PBMCs, or DNA extracted from either of those sample types. The entry originates in a study of blood T cell repertoires in COVID-19 (dated by TCRdb to 2018 to 2020). Study-level background: Samples covering the acute and convalescent phases of COVID-19 were provided by collaborators in the United States, Italy and Spain. The material from the prospective study consisted of cDNA or gDNA derived from T cells, B-cell-depleted T cells, or PBMCs. A freely available public database, intended as a resource for researchers studying the immune response to SARS-CoV-2, is where the repertoires were released. A de-identified subject ID, COVID-19 status, age in years and sex were almost always included in the sample metadata. The samples were drawn from two sources: the first 160 participants of the ongoing ImmuneRACE study, and 1,000 to 1,500 subjects contributed by 6 global collaborators. Deeply sampled blood TCRbeta repertoires from subjects exposed to, actively infected with, or recovered from COVID-19 were included in the dataset. Where available, HLA class I and class II types were taken from metadata supplied by the sample provider and were not determined by assay-based typing. The research as a whole found: Clinical and demographic metadata were provided uncurated, with the amount varying by source and participant.

The CDR1 and CDR2 encoded by the germline V gene (reference sequence) are LNHDA and SQIVND. Including the terminal cysteine and phenylalanine, the CDR3 comprises 11 residues. Solely the CDR3 DNA is kept, with 33 bases framed from the first base. V has 10 bases trimmed and J has 6 bases trimmed; junction bases matching no gene number 5. TCRbeta CDR3 regions were amplified from genomic DNA by means of the immunoSEQ Assay, a bias-controlled multiplex PCR. Turning to the authors' computational methods: The number of nucleated cells in each sample was estimated by amplification of reference gene primers within the assay. To quantify the absolute abundance of each unique TCRbeta CDR3 rearrangement, sequence reads were collapsed and filtered. Productive Simpson clonality was computed per sample as the square root of Simpson's diversity index over productive rearrangements. This immuneACCESS table, as held by TCRdb, lists in-frame sequences with V and J called but not all clones. Of the missing ones, under half trace to an unresolved V gene in checked studies; the others have no known cause. V and J calls plus clone size are reproduced from that table; the DNA served to infer D and trimming. Within this sample are 100,000 to 150,000 clones, with approximately 87% of them counted one time only. The ten biggest clones cover roughly 8% of the sample.

This TCR came from a man between 65 and 79 years old who had recovered from COVID-19. What was sequenced was peripheral blood. The chain uses TRBV19 and TRBJ1-2; the central 7 bases match TRBD1. The CDR3 here reads CATHRGDGYTF. The DNA is TGTGCCACCCACAGGGGAGATGGCTACACCTTC.